This TCR beta chain was recorded in a study of long-term antiretroviral therapy in people with HIV. Points from the study as a whole: Across all time points, the repertoire was dominated by clones that expanded before ART.

A note on this clone: Its antigen remains unknown.

The libraries were made with immunoSEQ v3.0 at survey level. The protocol was immunoSEQ multiplex PCR, while the TCRdb copy is restricted to in-frame clones and leaves out a portion. The data contain around 13,000 clones, 77% of them singletons. The specimen was unsorted PBMCs, collected 0.5 years before starting antiretroviral therapy. The origin of this receptor is a woman between 40 and 50 years old with HIV.

DNA of the CDR3: TGTGCCAGCAGTCCCCCGACCGGGACAGGGGGCTACGAGCAGTACTTC. This encodes CASSPPTGTGGYEQYF. The chain recombines TRBV7-9 with TRBJ2-7, with TRBD1 matching over 11 bases. This CDR3 is 16 amino acids long. V trimming: 6 bases; J trimming: 3 bases; junction bases outside the gene matches: 10. The V gene's germline CDR1 is SEHNR and CDR2 FQNEAQ (reference sequence).